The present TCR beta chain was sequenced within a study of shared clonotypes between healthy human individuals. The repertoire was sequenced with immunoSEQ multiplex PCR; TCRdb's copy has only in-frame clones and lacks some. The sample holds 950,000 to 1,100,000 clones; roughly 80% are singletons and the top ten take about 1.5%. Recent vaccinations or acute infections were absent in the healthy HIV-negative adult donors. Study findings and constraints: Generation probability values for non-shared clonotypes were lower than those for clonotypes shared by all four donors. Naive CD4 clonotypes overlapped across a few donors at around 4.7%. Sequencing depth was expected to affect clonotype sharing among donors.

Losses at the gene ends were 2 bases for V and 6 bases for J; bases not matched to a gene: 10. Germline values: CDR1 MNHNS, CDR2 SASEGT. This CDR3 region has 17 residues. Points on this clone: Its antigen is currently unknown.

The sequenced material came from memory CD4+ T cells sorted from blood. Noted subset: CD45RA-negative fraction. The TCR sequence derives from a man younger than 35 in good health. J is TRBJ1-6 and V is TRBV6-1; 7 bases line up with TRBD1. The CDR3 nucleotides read TGTGCCAGCAGTGAACCCACGTCCGGGACAGCTAATTCACCCCTCCACTTT. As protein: CASSEPTSGTANSPLHF.